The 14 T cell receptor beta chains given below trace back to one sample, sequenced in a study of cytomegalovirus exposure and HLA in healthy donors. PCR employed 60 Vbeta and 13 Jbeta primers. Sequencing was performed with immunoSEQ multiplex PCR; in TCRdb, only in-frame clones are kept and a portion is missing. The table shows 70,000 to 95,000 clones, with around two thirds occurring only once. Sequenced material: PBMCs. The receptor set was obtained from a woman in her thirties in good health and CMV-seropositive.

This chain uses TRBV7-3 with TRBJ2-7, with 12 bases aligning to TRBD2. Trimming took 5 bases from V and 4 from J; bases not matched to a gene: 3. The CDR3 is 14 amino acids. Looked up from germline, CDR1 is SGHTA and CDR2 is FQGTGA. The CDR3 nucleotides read TGTGCCAGCAGCCCCGGGACTAGCGGGTACGAGCAGTACTTC. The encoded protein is CASSPGTSGYEQYF.

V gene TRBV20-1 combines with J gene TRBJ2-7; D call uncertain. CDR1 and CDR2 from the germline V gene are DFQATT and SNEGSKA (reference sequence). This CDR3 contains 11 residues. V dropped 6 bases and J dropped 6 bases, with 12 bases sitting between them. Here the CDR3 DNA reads TGCAGTGCCCCCGCCCCCGGCGAGCAGTACTTC. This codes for CSAPAPGEQYF.

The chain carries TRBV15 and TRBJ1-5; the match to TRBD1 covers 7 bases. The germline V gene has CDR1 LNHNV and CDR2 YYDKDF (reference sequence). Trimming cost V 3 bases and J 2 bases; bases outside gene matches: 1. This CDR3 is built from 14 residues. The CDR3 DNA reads TGTGCCACCAGCAGGGGGACAGGCAATCAGCCCCAGCATTTT. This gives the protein CATSRGTGNQPQHF.

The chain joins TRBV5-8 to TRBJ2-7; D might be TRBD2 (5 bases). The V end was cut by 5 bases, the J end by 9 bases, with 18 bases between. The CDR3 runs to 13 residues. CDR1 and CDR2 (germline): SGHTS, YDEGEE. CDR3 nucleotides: TGTGCCAGCAGTCTTGGACCTTTTAGCGCGCAGTACTTC. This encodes CASSLGPFSAQYF.

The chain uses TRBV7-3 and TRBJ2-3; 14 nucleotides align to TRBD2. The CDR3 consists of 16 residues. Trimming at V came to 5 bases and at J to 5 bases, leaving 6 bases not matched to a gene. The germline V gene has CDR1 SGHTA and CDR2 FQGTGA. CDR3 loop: CASSRLAGGQGDTQYF. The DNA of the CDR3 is TGTGCCAGCAGCCGACTAGCGGGGGGGCAAGGAGATACGCAGTATTTT.

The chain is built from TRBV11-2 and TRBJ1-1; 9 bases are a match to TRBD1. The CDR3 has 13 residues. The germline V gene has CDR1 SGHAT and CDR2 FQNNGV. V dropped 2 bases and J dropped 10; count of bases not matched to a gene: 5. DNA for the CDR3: TGTGCCAGCAGCTTATCACAGGACAGGGGAGCTTTCTTT. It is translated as CASSLSQDRGAFF.

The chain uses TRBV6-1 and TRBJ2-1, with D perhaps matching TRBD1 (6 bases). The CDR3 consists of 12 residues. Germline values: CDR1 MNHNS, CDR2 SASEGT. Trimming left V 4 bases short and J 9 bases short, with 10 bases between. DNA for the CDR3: TGTGCCAGCAGTGCAGGGGTGGGTGAGCAGTTCTTC. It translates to CASSAGVGEQFF.

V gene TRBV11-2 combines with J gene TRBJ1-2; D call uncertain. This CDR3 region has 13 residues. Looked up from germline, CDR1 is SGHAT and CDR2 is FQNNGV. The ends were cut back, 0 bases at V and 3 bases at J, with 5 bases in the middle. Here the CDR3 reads CASSLDLDYGYTF. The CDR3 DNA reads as TGTGCCAGCAGCTTAGACCTCGACTATGGCTACACCTTC.

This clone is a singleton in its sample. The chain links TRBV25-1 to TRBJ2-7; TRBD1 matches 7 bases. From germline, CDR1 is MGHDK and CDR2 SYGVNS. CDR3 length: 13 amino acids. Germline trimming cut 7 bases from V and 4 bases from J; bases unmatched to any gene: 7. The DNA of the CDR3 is TGTGCCAGCACGCCGACAGGGAAGTACGAGCAGTACTTC. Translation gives CASTPTGKYEQYF.

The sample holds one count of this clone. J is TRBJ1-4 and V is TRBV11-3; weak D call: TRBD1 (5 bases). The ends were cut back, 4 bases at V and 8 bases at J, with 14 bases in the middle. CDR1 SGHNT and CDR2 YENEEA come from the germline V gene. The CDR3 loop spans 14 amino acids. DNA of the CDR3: TGTGCCAGCAGCTCACAAAACACAGGAGAAAAACTGTTTTTT. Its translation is CASSSQNTGEKLFF.

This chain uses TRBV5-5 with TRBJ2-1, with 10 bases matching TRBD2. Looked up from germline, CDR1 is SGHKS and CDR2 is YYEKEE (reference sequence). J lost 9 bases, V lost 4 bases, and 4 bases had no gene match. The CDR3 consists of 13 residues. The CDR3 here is CASSRGTSAEQFF. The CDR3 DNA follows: TGTGCCAGCAGCCGTGGGACTAGCGCTGAGCAGTTCTTC.

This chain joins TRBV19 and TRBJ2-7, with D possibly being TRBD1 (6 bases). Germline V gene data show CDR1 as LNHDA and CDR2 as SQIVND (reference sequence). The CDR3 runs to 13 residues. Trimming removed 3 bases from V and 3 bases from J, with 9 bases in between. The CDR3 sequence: CASSIGTLYEQYF. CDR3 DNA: TGTGCCAGTAGTATTGGGACACTCTACGAGCAGTACTTC.

As DNA, the CDR3 is TGTGCCAGCAGCTTCCGACACTACAATGAGCAGTTCTTC. Encoded protein: CASSFRHYNEQFF. The chain joins TRBV5-8 to TRBJ2-1; D gene unclear. The V gene lost 2 bases and the J gene lost 3 bases, with 6 bases spanning the gap. Germline CDR1 is SGHTS and CDR2 is YDEGEE. There are 13 residues in the CDR3.

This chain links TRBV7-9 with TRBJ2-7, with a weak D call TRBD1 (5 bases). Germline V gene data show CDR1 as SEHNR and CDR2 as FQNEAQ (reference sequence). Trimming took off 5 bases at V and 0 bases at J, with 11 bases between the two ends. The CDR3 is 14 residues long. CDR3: CASSQGASSYEQYF. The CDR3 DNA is TGTGCCAGCAGCCAAGGGGCTAGCTCCTACGAGCAGTACTTC.